This paragraph reports one T cell receptor beta chain. Antigen: not known. This entry belongs to a study of response to subunit inactivated influenza vaccine. Study results and caveats: Few new T cells, the authors suggested, are recruited by each seasonal influenza vaccination.

MiXCR was run by TCRdb on the RT-PCR reads, yielding one entry per CDR3 protein. The data contain about 650,000 distinct CDR3 sequences, approximately 14% of them singletons. Sequencing was performed on PBMCs from blood, taken roughly 12 days after vaccination. The sequence was obtained from a man aged 45-65 years who received an inactivated influenza vaccine.

The CDR3 loop is CASSKVHSGTEAFF. CDR3 coding DNA: TGCGCCAGCAGTAAGGTTCATTCGGGCACTGAAGCTTTCTTT. The rearrangement joins TRBV10-2 to TRBJ1-1; D is ambiguous. This CDR3 is 14 amino acids long. V lost 5 bases and J 4 bases, leaving 14 bases between the germline ends. Germline V CDR1 and CDR2: WSHSY, SAAADI.